These 6 T cell receptor beta chains came from one sample sequenced in a study of technical replicates of blood from a handful of donors. Produced via immunoSEQ multiplex PCR; TCRdb's table is partial and in-frame only. The profile shows some 60,000 clones, around nine tenths of them singletons. Sequencing used PBMCs. These TCRs come from a human donor in good health. Some clones in this sample may be carry-over from other donors' samples.

The rearrangement links TRBV6-5 to TRBJ2-5, with a possible D match to TRBD2 (6 bases). Germline values: CDR1 MNHEY, CDR2 SVGAGI. This CDR3 comprises 15 residues. Trimming took off 0 bases at V and 5 bases at J, with 13 bases between the two ends. The CDR3 DNA is TGTGCCAGCAGTTACTCTGGACGGGAGCGTGAGACCCAGTACTTC. Translation gives CASSYSGRERETQYF.

CDR3 sequence: CASSLGLSTGELFF. The CDR3 DNA sequence: TGTGCCAGCAGCTTAGGCCTATCCACCGGGGAGCTGTTTTTT. V gene TRBV7-8 combines with J gene TRBJ2-2; D gene ambiguous. The CDR3 contains 14 residues. Trimming left V 1 base short and J 4 bases short, with 7 bases between. Germline V CDR1 and CDR2: SGHVS, FQNEAQ.

The genes are TRBV4-3 and TRBJ1-6, with D unresolved. The germline V gene has CDR1 LGHNA and CDR2 YSLEER. CDR3 size: 16 residues. V lost 3 bases, J lost 7 bases, and 16 bases lay in between. This CDR3 reads CASSQRDRTQNSPLHF. CDR3 nucleotides: TGCGCCAGCAGCCAGCGTGATCGAACTCAAAATTCACCCCTCCACTTT.

The chain combines TRBV30 with TRBJ2-1; a possible D gene is TRBD2 (5 bases). This CDR3 has 14 residues. Trimming removed 2 bases from V and 0 bases from J, with 8 bases in between. The germline V gene encodes CDR1 GTSNPN and CDR2 SVGIG (reference sequence). The CDR3 sequence: CAWSRGSSYNEQFF. CDR3 DNA: TGTGCCTGGAGTCGGGGAAGCTCCTACAATGAGCAGTTCTTC.

The CDR3 spells CASSVDSKNIQYF. The CDR3 DNA reads as TGTGCCAGCAGCGTGGACAGTAAAAACATTCAGTACTTC. This sequence joins TRBV6-1 and TRBJ2-4; perhaps TRBD1 as D (6 bases). Germline CDR1 reads MNHNS; CDR2 reads SASEGT. The V end was cut by 6 bases, the J end by 4 bases, with 10 bases between. The CDR3 has 13 residues.

V gene TRBV4-3 combines with J gene TRBJ2-7; TRBD2 is a possible D gene (6 bases). In germline, CDR1 is LGHNA, CDR2 YSLEER. The CDR3 contains 15 residues. V was cut by 2 bases and J by 0 bases, with 11 bases left in between. The CDR3 bases are TGCGCCAGCAGCCAAAAGGGACTCAGCTCCTACGAGCAGTACTTC. This encodes CASSQKGLSSYEQYF.